This record concerns one TCR beta chain sequence. The antigen is undetermined. The sample comes from a study of T cells in narcolepsy. About the research overall: Donors had narcolepsy type 1 or type 2, or were healthy controls. Overall study results and limits: Healthy controls reportedly lacked the autoreactive clonotypes serially found in patients' blood. Comparing one patient's CSF and blood CD4+ clonotypes highlighted HCRT- and TRIB2-specific autoreactive clonotypes. Autoreactive clone sequences were missing from some blood memory CD4+ repertoires.

Method: immunoSEQ multiplex PCR; TCRdb's copy keeps in-frame clones and lacks some. Of about 40,000 clones listed, about 91% are singletons. The CDR3 loop spans 14 amino acids. Trimming cost V 6 bases and J 5 bases, with 16 bases left between them. Germline V gives CDR1 MNHEY, CDR2 SVGAGI. This TCR was sampled from a human donor with narcolepsy. Sequenced: CD45RA- memory CD4+ T cells from PBMCs. V is TRBV6-5 and J is TRBJ1-2; D is undetermined. The CDR3 region has the DNA TGTGCCAGCAGCCTCACGGGTGCGGAGTATGGCTACACCTTC. Its protein product is CASSLTGAEYGYTF.